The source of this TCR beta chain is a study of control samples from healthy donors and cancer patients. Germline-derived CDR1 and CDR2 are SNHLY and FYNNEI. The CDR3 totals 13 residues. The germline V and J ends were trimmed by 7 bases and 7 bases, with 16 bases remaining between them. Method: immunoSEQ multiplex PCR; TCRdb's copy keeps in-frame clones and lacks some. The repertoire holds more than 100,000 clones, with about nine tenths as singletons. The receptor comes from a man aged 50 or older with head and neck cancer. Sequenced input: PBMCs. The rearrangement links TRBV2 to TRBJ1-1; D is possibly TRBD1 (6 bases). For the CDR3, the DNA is TGTGCCAGCAATGTGGAGACAGGACTTGAAGCTTTCTTT. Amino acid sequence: CASNVETGLEAFF. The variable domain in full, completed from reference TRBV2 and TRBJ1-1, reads EPEVTQTPSHQVTQMGQEVILRCVPISNHLYFYWYRQILGQKVEFLVSFYNNEISEKSEIFDDQFSVERPDGSNFTLKIRSTKLEDSAMYFCASNVETGLEAFFGQGTRLTVV.